Listed here is a single TCR beta chain. The sample belongs to a study of cytomegalovirus exposure and HLA in healthy donors. The junction had 9 bases not matched to a gene; V was cut back by 4 bases and J by 5 bases. Germline CDR1 is SGHNT and CDR2 is YYREEE (reference sequence). This CDR3 is 16 amino acids long. Both 60 Vbeta primers and 13 Jbeta primers went into the PCR. Sequencing was performed with immunoSEQ multiplex PCR; in TCRdb, only in-frame clones are kept and a portion is missing. Of around 33,000 clones in the sample, 44% were seen once. The TCR originated in a woman aged 45-65 years in good health and CMV-seronegative. The J gene is TRBJ2-3, the V gene TRBV5-4; 11 bases map to TRBD2. The sequencing input was PBMCs. CDR3 amino acids: CASSGVSGRAVDTQYF. Written as DNA, the CDR3 is TGTGCCAGCAGCGGGGTTAGCGGGAGGGCCGTAGATACGCAGTATTTT.